Here is one TCR beta chain with its context. Data came from immunoSEQ multiplex PCR; TCRdb stores just in-frame clones and leaves some out. The table shows 100,000 or so clones, with around 93% occurring only once. The sample is drawn from a study of siplizumab effects on memory and regulatory T cells. Germline CDR1 LNHDA, CDR2 SQIVND (reference sequence). The CDR3 is 15 residues long. V was trimmed by 5 bases and J by 6 bases, leaving 16 bases between them. This rearrangement joins TRBV19 to TRBJ1-4; D is possibly TRBD1 (6 bases). The sample was CD4+ T cells sorted from blood. The TCR was taken from a human donor in good health. This chain's CDR3 is CASSDLGGAYEKLFF. The CDR3 DNA reads as TGTGCCAGTAGTGACCTCGGGGGCGCGTATGAAAAACTGTTTTTT.